A single sample is the source of the 16 T cell receptor beta chains below, sequenced in a study of blood T cell repertoires in COVID-19. Measured with immunoSEQ multiplex PCR; TCRdb has only the in-frame clones, and not every one. The table includes about 130,000 clones, around 85% detected once. Sequencing input: peripheral blood. These receptors all stem from a human donor in a cohort sampled during active COVID-19.

This sequence joins TRBV15 and TRBJ2-5; 7 bases fit TRBD2. Trimming took 0 bases from V and 7 from J; bases not matched to a gene: 8. Germline V gives CDR1 LNHNV, CDR2 YYDKDF (reference sequence). The CDR3 is 15 amino acids. Here the CDR3 reads CATSRDGEGFGTQYF. The CDR3 region has the DNA TGTGCCACCAGCAGAGATGGGGAGGGGTTCGGGACCCAGTACTTC.

This clone was seen more than once but under ten times. CDR3 sequence: CASSFSRRLAGDEQFF. The DNA for the CDR3 is TGTGCCAGCAGCTTTTCCCGGCGACTAGCGGGCGATGAGCAGTTCTTC. The chain recombines TRBV2 with TRBJ2-1, with TRBD2 identical over 10 bases. CDR3 size: 16 residues. Germline CDR1 SNHLY, CDR2 FYNNEI. J lost 8 bases, V lost 6 bases, and 13 bases had no gene match.

The chain uses TRBV11-3 and TRBJ1-1; a weak D match, TRBD1 (5 bases). This CDR3 spans 14 amino acids. Germline CDR1 is SGHNT and CDR2 is YENEEA. The germline V and J ends were trimmed by 1 base and 3 bases, with 9 bases remaining between them. As DNA, the CDR3 is TGTGCCAGCAGCTTAGGTTGGGGGGACACTGAAGCTTTCTTT. Translation: CASSLGWGDTEAFF.

The rearrangement uses TRBV28 and TRBJ2-5, with a possible D match to TRBD1 (5 bases). Germline values: CDR1 MDHEN, CDR2 SYDVKM. The CDR3 loop spans 14 amino acids. V shed 6 bases and J shed 1 base, with 12 bases lying between them. CDR3 amino acids: CASRVQASQETQYF. The CDR3 coding sequence is TGTGCCAGCAGAGTACAGGCCAGCCAAGAGACCCAGTACTTC.

The chain joins TRBV6-5 to TRBJ2-7; 10 nucleotides match TRBD1. Germline CDR1 reads MNHEY; CDR2 reads SVGAGI. V was pared by 8 bases and J by 2 bases, with 9 bases of the junction left unmatched. The CDR3 covers 15 residues. CDR3 DNA: TGTGCCAGCGATAAGGACAGGGGGAACCCCTACGAGCAGTACTTC. Its protein is CASDKDRGNPYEQYF.

The chain employs TRBV5-1 and TRBJ2-5, with 10 bases fitting TRBD2. The CDR3 has 14 residues. Germline CDR1 SGHRS, CDR2 YFSETQ. The V segment lost 2 bases and the J segment 4 bases; nucleotides outside the gene matches: 2. The CDR3, as DNA: TGCGCCAGCAGCTTTTCTAGCGGGAGAGAGACCCAGTACTTC. It yields the protein CASSFSSGRETQYF.

The chain uses TRBV27 and TRBJ1-1; 8 bases are a match to TRBD1. The CDR3 sequence is 14 residues long. The germline gives CDR1 MNHEY, CDR2 SMNVEV (reference sequence). The J segment lost 11 bases and the V segment lost 5 bases, leaving 13 bases of the junction unmatched. CDR3 residues: CASSTADRDRKAFF. CDR3 bases: TGTGCCAGCAGTACCGCGGACAGGGATCGGAAGGCTTTCTTT.

This clone has a single count. The rearrangement links TRBV5-1 to TRBJ2-5, with D uncertain. V was cut by 4 bases and J by 4 bases, with 14 bases left in between. The germline V gene has CDR1 SGHRS and CDR2 YFSETQ. There are 14 residues in the CDR3. The CDR3 nucleotides are TGCGCCAGCAGCCGACCCTGGAGTGGAGAGACCCAGTACTTC. This sequence encodes CASSRPWSGETQYF. The full variable domain, its missing parts supplied by reference TRBV5-1 and TRBJ2-5, is KAGVTQTPRYLIKTRGQQVTLSCSPISGHRSVSWYQQTPGQGLQFLFEYFSETQRNKGNFPGRFSGRQFSNSRSEMNVSTLELGDSALYLCASSRPWSGETQYFGPGTRLLVL.

The chain is built from TRBV12-3 or TRBV12-4 and TRBJ2-2; D is undetermined. The CDR3 extends over 13 amino acids. Trimming took 6 bases from V and 6 from J, leaving 11 bases between them. The DNA for the CDR3 is TGTGCCAGCAGCGCGACACGACCCGGGGAGCTGTTTTTT. It codes for CASSATRPGELFF.

The gene calls are TRBV11-3 and TRBJ2-5; D perhaps matches TRBD2 (5 bases). The length of the CDR3 is 16 residues. Germline CDR1 and CDR2: SGHNT and YENEEA. V was cut by 0 bases and J by 4 bases, with 15 bases left in between. This CDR3 is CASSLDRGEDLETQYF. CDR3 bases: TGTGCCAGCAGCTTAGATCGGGGAGAAGATCTAGAGACCCAGTACTTC.

This chain links TRBV24-1 with TRBJ2-1, with 7 bases fitting TRBD2. CDR3 length: 15 residues. CDR1 and CDR2 from the germline V gene are KGHDR and SFDVKD. With 3 bases clipped from V and 7 bases from J, the junction kept 8 bases outside the gene matches. CDR3 protein: CATSDSREVRNEQFF. CDR3 DNA: TGTGCCACCAGTGATAGTCGGGAGGTCCGGAATGAGCAGTTCTTC.

The V call is TRBV5-1, the J call TRBJ2-5; TRBD1 aligns across 8 bases. Germline assignment: CDR1 SGHRS and CDR2 YFSETQ. The CDR3 loop spans 15 amino acids. After removal of 2 bases from V and 2 bases from J, the junction contained 5 bases not matched to a gene. CDR3 bases: TGCGCCAGCAGCTTCCACAGGGGGACTCAAGAGACCCAGTACTTC. Residues: CASSFHRGTQETQYF. Together with reference TRBV5-1 and TRBJ2-5, the CDR3 gives the full variable domain: KAGVTQTPRYLIKTRGQQVTLSCSPISGHRSVSWYQQTPGQGLQFLFEYFSETQRNKGNFPGRFSGRQFSNSRSEMNVSTLELGDSALYLCASSFHRGTQETQYFGPGTRLLVL.

The chain recombines TRBV2 with TRBJ1-2; a possible D gene is TRBD1 (5 bases). Looked up from germline, CDR1 is SNHLY and CDR2 is FYNNEI. The CDR3 loop spans 12 amino acids. The V end was cut by 8 bases, the J end by 2 bases, with 9 bases between. The CDR3: CASPRGNYGYTF. For the CDR3, the DNA is TGTGCCAGCCCGCGGGGGAACTATGGCTACACCTTC.

The chain couples TRBV7-2 to TRBJ2-7; 7 nucleotides line up with TRBD2. The CDR3 runs to 17 residues. The V and J ends lost 1 base and 3 bases, in that order; junction bases with no gene match: 12. The germline V gene has CDR1 SGHTA and CDR2 FQGNSA. Here the CDR3 reads CASSLGPRGGGIYEQYF. The CDR3 region has the DNA TGTGCCAGCAGCTTAGGCCCACGGGGCGGGGGTATCTACGAGCAGTACTTC.

The chain uses TRBV9 and TRBJ2-3; 8 positions match TRBD1. The CDR3 contains 16 residues. Germline CDR1 and CDR2: SGDLS and YYNGEE. V lost 0 bases, J lost 6 bases, and 9 bases stayed unmatched. The CDR3 DNA reads as TGTGCCAGCAGCGTAGGGGCTGGCAGGGGGCCGGATACGCAGTATTTT. It encodes CASSVGAGRGPDTQYF.

V and J are TRBV20-1 and TRBJ2-5; TRBD2 is a possible D gene (5 bases). The CDR3 runs 11 residues. V lost 3 bases and J lost 8, with 10 bases in between. The germline CDR1 and CDR2 sequences are DFQATT and SNEGSKA (reference sequence). The CDR3 coding sequence is TGCAGTGCTAGGGGCGGGTCCACCCAGTACTTC. Translated, it gives CSARGGSTQYF.